Detailed here is one TCR beta chain. The V gene's germline CDR1 is SGDLS and CDR2 YYNGEE. V was pared by 2 bases and J by 4 bases, with 12 bases between. The CDR3 sequence is 14 residues long. Amplification used 60 Vbeta primers and 13 Jbeta primers. Assay: immunoSEQ multiplex PCR; the TCRdb copy retains only in-frame clones and omits some. The sample yields 95,000 to 110,000 clones, 81% seen once. This entry is derived from a study of cytomegalovirus exposure and HLA in healthy donors. The sequence came from a man aged 25-40 years in good health and CMV-seronegative. The V gene is TRBV9, the J gene TRBJ1-1; perhaps TRBD1 as D (6 bases). Sequenced material: PBMCs. The CDR3 sequence: CASSVDRSSTEAFF. The CDR3 bases are TGTGCCAGCAGCGTTGACAGGTCGAGCACTGAAGCTTTCTTT. The whole variable domain, filled in from reference TRBV9 and TRBJ1-1, reads DSGVTQTPKHLITATGQRVTLRCSPRSGDLSVYWYQQSLDQGLQFLIQYYNGEERAKGNILERFSAQQFPDLHSELNLSSLELGDSALYFCASSVDRSSTEAFFGQGTRLTVV.